These 25 T cell receptor beta chains were all obtained from the same sample, sequenced in a study of cytomegalovirus exposure and HLA in healthy donors. This PCR relied on a set of 60 Vbeta primers and 13 Jbeta primers. The method was immunoSEQ multiplex PCR; TCRdb's version includes in-frame clones alone and lacks a portion of them. The sample gives more than 80,000 clones, under 85% of which show up once; about 4% is in the top ten. Material: PBMCs. These receptors came from a woman aged 40 to 50 in good health and CMV-seropositive.

The rearrangement uses TRBV15 and TRBJ2-7, with 9 bases fitting TRBD2. CDR1 LNHNV and CDR2 YYDKDF come from the germline V gene (reference sequence). The CDR3 contains 14 residues. V lost 5 bases, J lost 2 bases, and 4 bases stayed unmatched. CDR3 coding DNA: TGTGCCACCAGCCGTACTAGCGGGCCCTACGAGCAGTACTTC. Its translation is CATSRTSGPYEQYF.

This clone was recorded only once. This chain joins TRBV27 and TRBJ2-3; the D gene is possibly TRBD2 (5 bases). This CDR3 region has 14 residues. Trimming pared 5 bases from V and 0 bases from J, leaving 9 bases between. CDR1 and CDR2 from the germline V gene are MNHEY and SMNVEV (reference sequence). CDR3 sequence reads: CASSPGSSTDTQYF. The CDR3 bases are TGTGCCAGCAGTCCGGGGAGTAGCACAGATACGCAGTATTTT.

The V gene is TRBV6-5, the J gene TRBJ2-5; D not certain. The last part of the DNA fits TRBJ2-7 better; the J call may be wrong. The CDR3 has 11 residues. CDR1 and CDR2 from the germline V gene are MNHEY and SVGAGI. The CDR3 loop reads CASSYLYEQYF. CDR3 sequence (DNA): TGTGCCAGCAGCTATCTCTACGAGCAGTACTTC.

The chain combines TRBV5-1 with TRBJ2-2; D possibly corresponds to TRBD1 (6 bases). Trimming removed 4 bases at V and 7 bases at J, with 14 bases between. Germline V gene sequence: CDR1 SGHRS, CDR2 YFSETQ. This CDR3 has 14 residues. CDR3 sequence (DNA): TGCGCCAGCAGCCTGAATGGGGGCAGCGGGGAGCTGTTTTTT. Amino acids: CASSLNGGSGELFF.

The chain couples TRBV6-1 to TRBJ1-2; D gene ambiguous. The CDR3 loop spans 11 amino acids. The V and J ends lost 10 bases and 4 bases respectively, with 10 bases between them. CDR1 is MNHNS and CDR2 is SASEGT in the germline V gene. CDR3 protein: CATEAGYGYTF. The CDR3 DNA reads as TGTGCCACCGAAGCCGGCTATGGCTACACCTTC.

The genes are TRBV7-9 and TRBJ1-1; D ambiguous. Trimming stripped 4 bases from V and 4 bases from J, with 19 bases between. The CDR3 contains 16 residues. Germline values: CDR1 SEHNR, CDR2 FQNEAQ (reference sequence). For the CDR3, the DNA is TGTGCCAGCAGCTCTTCCAGGTCCTATGTTAGCACTGAAGCTTTCTTT. Protein product: CASSSSRSYVSTEAFF.

The CDR3 here is CASSFGGGSYEQYF. The CDR3 bases are TGTGCCAGCAGCTTCGGGGGAGGATCCTACGAGCAGTACTTC. The chain employs TRBV7-2 and TRBJ2-7; a weak D match, TRBD2 (6 bases). Trimming cost V 3 bases and J 1 base, with 10 bases left between them. Germline V gives CDR1 SGHTA, CDR2 FQGNSA. The CDR3 is 14 residues long.

The chain links TRBV6-4 to TRBJ2-7; 12 positions match TRBD2. V dropped 3 bases and J dropped 6; count of bases not matched to a gene: 9. This CDR3 contains 16 residues. CDR1 MRHNA and CDR2 SNTAGT come from the germline V gene. CDR3 region: CASSDLPSGRAPEQYF. The DNA of the CDR3 is TGTGCCAGCAGTGATCTTCCTAGCGGGAGGGCCCCCGAGCAGTACTTC.

Within the sample, this clone is medium-sized. The chain recombines TRBV9 with TRBJ1-3; a possible D gene is TRBD1 (5 bases). The CDR3 has 15 amino acids. Germline CDR1 and CDR2: SGDLS and YYNGEE. V lost 2 bases to trimming and J lost 4 bases, with 13 bases between them. CDR3 bases: TGTGCCAGCAGCGTGGGACTCGGCAAAGGAAACACCATATATTTT. Its translation: CASSVGLGKGNTIYF.

Only a few counts were recorded for this clone. V gene TRBV19 combines with J gene TRBJ1-2; 7 bases agree with TRBD1. J lost 5 bases, V lost 5 bases, and 8 bases had no gene match. CDR3 length equals 14 residues. In germline, CDR1 is LNHDA, CDR2 SQIVND (reference sequence). The CDR3 DNA is TGTGCCAGTAGTTCCTCAGACAGGGTTTATGGCTACACCTTC. Translation gives CASSSSDRVYGYTF.

A remark on this clone: The junction differs from germline at one of its ends, possibly a read error. The chain joins TRBV9 to TRBJ2-6, with 7 nucleotides matching TRBD1. From germline, CDR1 is SGDLS and CDR2 YYNGEE. The CDR3 runs to 18 residues. CDR3: CASSVAGQPSSGANVLTF. The CDR3 nucleotides are TGTGCCAGCAGCGTAGCGGGACAGCCGTCCTCTGGGGCCAACGTTCTGACTTTC.

This clone was recorded a few times. The chain joins TRBV30 to TRBJ2-2, with TRBD2 as a possible D gene (5 bases). The CDR3 length is 15 residues. The V end lost 2 bases, the J end lost 4 bases, and 14 bases lay between the germline ends. CDR1 and CDR2 from the germline V gene are GTSNPN and SVGIG (reference sequence). CDR3: CAWSSLPTITGELFF. In DNA, the CDR3 is TGTGCCTGGAGTTCCCTCCCGACTATCACCGGGGAGCTGTTTTTT. Using reference TRBV30 and TRBJ2-2 for the parts outside the CDR3, the full variable domain is SQTIHQWPATLVQPVGSPLSLECTVEGTSNPNLYWYRQAAGRGLQLLFYSVGIGQISSEVPQNLSASRPQDRQFILSSKKLLLSDSGFYLCAWSSLPTITGELFFGEGSRLTVL.

This chain uses TRBV5-6 with TRBJ2-1; 8 bases are shared with TRBD1. Germline trimming cut 4 bases from V and 1 base from J; bases unmatched to any gene: 4. CDR3 length equals 15 residues. CDR1 and CDR2 (germline): SGHDT, YYEEEE. The CDR3 loop is CASSHRTGSYNEQFF. DNA for the CDR3: TGTGCCAGCAGCCACAGGACAGGGTCCTACAATGAGCAGTTCTTC.

The V call is TRBV2, the J call TRBJ1-2, with 7 bases identical to TRBD1. V was pared by 8 bases and J by 4 bases, with 10 bases of the junction left unmatched. The CDR3 runs to 14 residues. Germline V CDR1 and CDR2: SNHLY, FYNNEI. The CDR3: CASVDRVGSYGYTF. CDR3 nucleotide sequence: TGTGCCAGCGTAGACAGGGTGGGGAGCTATGGCTACACCTTC.

This clone was detected only a few times. V is TRBV5-8 and J is TRBJ1-5; 8 bases agree with TRBD1. The CDR3 length is 16 residues. Germline values: CDR1 SGHTS, CDR2 YDEGEE. With 6 bases clipped from V and 4 bases from J, the junction kept 12 bases outside the gene matches. The CDR3 here is CASTKFRDRKNQPQHF. Here the CDR3 DNA reads TGTGCCAGCACAAAATTCCGGGACAGGAAAAATCAGCCCCAGCATTTT.

V and J are TRBV21-1 and TRBJ2-1; the listed D gene, TRBD2, was not tested against the DNA. TRBV21-1 is designated a pseudogene. This CDR3 region has 15 residues. As DNA, the CDR3 is TGTGCCAGCAGGGGGACTAGCGGGGGGAAAAATGAGCAGTTCTTC. It is translated as CASRGTSGGKNEQFF.

This clone showed up just once. The chain has TRBV7-7 and TRBJ2-5; 7 positions match TRBD1. Germline V gives CDR1 SSHAT, CDR2 FNYEAQ (reference sequence). The CDR3 is 13 residues long. CDR3: CASSGTVQETQYF. In nucleotides, the CDR3 is TGTGCTAGCTCAGGGACAGTCCAAGAGACCCAGTACTTC.

V gene TRBV11-2 combines with J gene TRBJ2-1; D is ambiguous. Germline V gives CDR1 SGHAT, CDR2 FQNNGV. The CDR3 runs to 15 residues. The V gene lost 3 bases and the J gene lost 0 bases, with 9 bases spanning the gap. The DNA for the CDR3 is TGTGCCAGCAGCTTGGTAGTTCGCTCCTACAATGAGCAGTTCTTC. It is translated as CASSLVVRSYNEQFF.

The chain links TRBV5-1 to TRBJ2-7, with 10 bases aligning to TRBD2. The ends lost 4 bases at V and 1 base at J; junction bases unmatched: 2. The CDR3 covers 14 residues. Germline V lookup: CDR1 SGHRS, CDR2 YFSETQ. CDR3 sequence reads: CASSATSGSYEQYF. CDR3 coding DNA: TGCGCCAGCAGCGCGACTAGCGGGTCCTACGAGCAGTACTTC.

This clone occurred a few times. This chain links TRBV7-9 with TRBJ1-2; D uncertain. V lost 3 bases and J 8 bases, leaving 10 bases between the germline ends. Germline V gene sequence: CDR1 SEHNR, CDR2 FQNEAQ (reference sequence). The CDR3 contains 12 residues. In DNA form, the CDR3 reads TGTGCCAGCAGCTTGAGCGAGAGGGGCTACACCTTC. The encoded protein is CASSLSERGYTF.

The chain is built from TRBV18 and TRBJ2-1, with 8 bases that match TRBD2. J was trimmed by 0 bases and V by 2 bases; bases with no gene match: 6. Per germline, CDR1 KGHSH and CDR2 LQKENI. CDR3 size: 17 residues. The CDR3 is CASSPGVAGTSYNEQFF. In nucleotides, the CDR3 is TGTGCCAGCTCACCAGGGGTAGCGGGAACCTCCTACAATGAGCAGTTCTTC.

This chain joins TRBV27 and TRBJ2-7, with TRBD2 matching over 12 bases. Germline V CDR1 and CDR2: MNHEY, SMNVEV (reference sequence). V was pared by 5 bases and J by 2 bases, with 4 bases of the junction left unmatched. The CDR3 runs 15 residues. The chain's CDR3 is CASSATSGGTYEQYF. CDR3 nucleotides: TGTGCCAGCAGTGCAACTAGCGGGGGGACCTACGAGCAGTACTTC.

As to this clone: In the same sample, other DNA sequences code for this CDR3. The V gene is TRBV5-1, the J gene TRBJ2-7; the match to TRBD2 covers 11 bases. This CDR3 is built from 15 residues. Unmatched junction bases numbered 1, after V lost 2 bases and J lost 0 bases. Germline CDR1 and CDR2: SGHRS and YFSETQ. For the CDR3, the DNA is TGCGCCAGCAGCTTCGGGACTAGCGGCTCCTACGAGCAGTACTTC. Its translation is CASSFGTSGSYEQYF.

This clone was detected a few times. The chain links TRBV27 to TRBJ2-1, with D tentatively TRBD1 (5 bases). V lost 2 bases and J lost 7, with 12 bases in between. Looked up from germline, CDR1 is MNHEY and CDR2 is SMNVEV (reference sequence). There are 14 residues in the CDR3. In DNA form, the CDR3 reads TGTGCCAGCAGTTTAAGTCTAGGGGATAATGAGCAGTTCTTC. Translating gives CASSLSLGDNEQFF.

V is TRBV6-5 and J is TRBJ2-2; a possible D gene is TRBD2 (6 bases). Germline-derived CDR1 and CDR2 are MNHEY and SVGAGI. This CDR3 comprises 16 residues. Between the trimmed V and J ends, which lost 4 bases and 4 bases, there was a span of 16 bases. The CDR3 bases are TGTGCCAGCAGTTCTACCGGGACTCCCAGCACCGGGGAGCTGTTTTTT. Its protein is CASSSTGTPSTGELFF.